This T cell receptor beta chain was documented in a study (dated by TCRdb to the mid-2010s). Libraries were made using RT-PCR. TCRdb records Illumina MiSeq as the sequencer. In TCRdb, the public reads were trimmed at Q25 with fastp and aligned with MiXCR, with productive beta chains retained. Under each unique CDR3 protein, matching rows form one entry showing the most common genes and DNA. The sample contains about 680,000 distinct CDR3 sequences, more than 13% of them found a single time. The ten top clones hold about 3.6% of the sample. As for this clonotype: Its binding antigen is unknown. Nothing much larger sits one base from this clone, and base qualities are not available.

V was cut back by 6 bases and J by 14 bases, leaving a gap of 11 bases between them. The germline V gene sets CDR1 to SNHLY and CDR2 to FYNNEI. The CDR3 contains 11 residues, cysteine and phenylalanine counted. The retained sequence is limited to the CDR3, 33 bases, with the frame set at the first base. The clonotype was recovered from a female donor in good health, serving as a healthy control. The rearranged chain carries TRBV2 and TRBJ1-6, with the D gene too uncertain to name. Sequencing was performed on memory CD4+ T cells from blood. The nucleotides read TGTGCCAGCAGCGCGTCCCAAGCCCTCCACTTT. Its product reads: CASSASQALHF. The CDR3, completed at both ends by the reference TRBV2 and TRBJ1-6 genes, gives the full variable domain EPEVTQTPSHQVTQMGQEVILRCVPISNHLYFYWYRQILGQKVEFLVSFYNNEISEKSEIFDDQFSVERPDGSNFTLKIRSTKLEDSAMYFCASSASQALHFGNGTRLTVT.